This T cell receptor (beta chain) came from a study of T cell responses to AZD1222 COVID-19 vaccine. This CDR3 region has 13 residues. V lost 5 bases to trimming and J lost 14 bases, with 16 bases between them. Per germline, CDR1 SGHAT and CDR2 FQNNGV. Clones were sequenced by immunoSEQ multiplex PCR, and TCRdb holds only the in-frame ones, with some missing. The repertoire holds 120,000 or so clones, with 75% to 90% as singletons. The clonotype originates from an adult in good health. J is TRBJ1-6 and V is TRBV11-2; possibly TRBD1 for D (5 bases). Material: peripheral blood, obtained on day 0 of AZD1222 vaccination. In DNA form, the CDR3 reads TGTGCCAGCAGCCCATCGACAGTCCCTACCCTCCACTTT. Residues: CASSPSTVPTLHF.